One sample yielded the 22 T cell receptor beta chains listed below, sequenced in a study of T cells after yellow fever vaccination. Each CDR3 protein is one row after TCRdb ran MiXCR on the 5' RACE reads. Among approximately 93,000 distinct CDR3 sequences listed, under 6.5% were seen once. Here the sequenced sample was CD8+ T cells sorted from PBMCs, taken 10 days after the yellow fever booster vaccination. The receptors shown here come from a man between 18 and 35 years old who received the YFV17D yellow fever vaccine.

This clonotype was counted a few times. The J gene is TRBJ2-7, the V gene TRBV7-8; TRBD1 agrees at 8 bases. This CDR3 has 15 residues. V lost 5 bases, J lost 4 bases, and 10 bases stayed unmatched. Germline V gives CDR1 SGHVS, CDR2 FQNEAQ. The CDR3 spells CASSPQRDRHYEQYV. The CDR3 nucleotides are TGTGCCAGCAGCCCTCAGAGGGACAGGCATTACGAGCAGTACGTC.

The gene calls are TRBV4-2 and TRBJ2-6; TRBD2 aligns across 7 bases. V lost 3 bases and J lost 0; bases outside the gene matches: 11. Germline values: CDR1 LGHNA, CDR2 YNFKEQ. The CDR3 loop spans 19 amino acids. CDR3 protein: CASSHHLGGGSSGANVLTF. The CDR3 bases are TGTGCCAGCAGCCACCACCTCGGCGGGGGATCCTCTGGGGCCAACGTCCTGACTTTC.

The sample holds many counts of this clonotype. For the CDR3, the DNA is TGTGCCAGCAGCTTAACACTAGCGGGGGGGCCCTTTGAGCAGTTCTTC. Translating gives CASSLTLAGGPFEQFF. The chain employs TRBV7-6 and TRBJ2-1; 13 nucleotides match TRBD2. V was pared by 2 bases and J by 9 bases, with 7 bases of the junction left unmatched. Per germline, CDR1 SGHVS and CDR2 FNYEAQ. CDR3 length equals 16 residues.

This clonotype was observed many times. The chain couples TRBV9 to TRBJ2-7; weak D call: TRBD1 (5 bases). CDR1 SGDLS and CDR2 YYNGEE come from the germline V gene. Trimming took 0 bases from V and 7 from J, leaving 14 bases between them. CDR3 length: 14 amino acids. CDR3 DNA: TGTGCCAGCAGCGTAGTTCACCCAGGGCAAGAGCAGTACTTC. It translates to CASSVVHPGQEQYF.

The chain recombines TRBV7-9 with TRBJ2-5, with D perhaps matching TRBD2 (5 bases). Germline loops: CDR1 SEHNR, CDR2 FQNEAQ (reference sequence). The V end was cut by 5 bases, the J end by 5 bases, with 21 bases between. The CDR3 loop spans 16 amino acids. CDR3 loop: CASSQLGRAPGETQYF. The CDR3 DNA sequence: TGTGCCAGCAGCCAACTAGGGCGGGCCCCGGGGGAGACCCAGTACTTC.

The chain recombines TRBV28 with TRBJ2-3; maybe TRBD1 (6 bases). The CDR3 is 15 residues long. From germline, CDR1 is MDHEN and CDR2 SYDVKM. V lost 3 bases to trimming and J lost 3 bases, with 13 bases between them. The CDR3 sequence is CASSFTGTGTDTQYF. DNA for the CDR3: TGTGCCAGCAGTTTCACAGGGACGGGGACAGATACGCAGTATTTT.

The sample holds a few counts of this clonotype. The gene calls are TRBV20-1 and TRBJ2-5; D is undetermined. The length of the CDR3 is 15 residues. Deletions cut 6 bases from V and 2 bases from J, with 19 bases between. Germline CDR1 is DFQATT and CDR2 is SNEGSKA (reference sequence). The CDR3 DNA reads as TGCAGTGCCCCCCCCGCCCTCCGGAGACAAGAGACCCAGTACTTC. It encodes CSAPPALRRQETQYF.

In this sample, this clonotype turned up a few times. This chain joins TRBV27 and TRBJ1-5, with D perhaps matching TRBD1 (5 bases). V gave up 4 bases and J gave up 5 bases, with 15 bases separating them. The germline V gene has CDR1 MNHEY and CDR2 SMNVEV (reference sequence). The CDR3 contains 15 residues. The CDR3 coding sequence is TGTGCCAGCAGTTCCCGGACGGGGGTCGATCAGCCCCAGCATTTT. Translating it yields CASSSRTGVDQPQHF.

V gene TRBV6-6 combines with J gene TRBJ2-2, with TRBD2 matching 11 bases. With V trimmed by 6 bases and J by 5 bases, 5 bases remained unmatched. The germline gives CDR1 MNHNY, CDR2 SVGAGI (reference sequence). The CDR3 sequence is 15 residues long. CDR3 loop: CASSSSGGPTGELFF. The CDR3 DNA sequence: TGTGCCAGCAGCTCTAGCGGGGGGCCTACCGGGGAGCTGTTTTTT.

This clonotype appeared many times. V is TRBV30 and J is TRBJ2-5, with D perhaps TRBD2 (5 bases). V lost 2 bases and J 4 bases, leaving 11 bases between the germline ends. The CDR3 covers 13 residues. In germline, CDR1 is GTSNPN, CDR2 SVGIG (reference sequence). The CDR3 protein is CAWSPRGSETQYF. DNA for the CDR3: TGTGCCTGGAGTCCCCGGGGATCAGAGACCCAGTACTTC.

The table lists this clonotype with a few counts. The rearrangement uses TRBV7-9 and TRBJ1-4, with 8 bases matching TRBD1. Germline-derived CDR1 and CDR2 are SEHNR and FQNEAQ (reference sequence). The V segment lost 5 bases and the J segment 8 bases; nucleotides outside the gene matches: 4. The CDR3 has 13 amino acids. The DNA for the CDR3 is TGTGCCAGCAGCGGACAGGGTCCGGAAAAACTGTTTTTT. Translated: CASSGQGPEKLFF.

In its sample, this clonotype was seen a few times. This chain uses TRBV7-2 with TRBJ2-6; 8 bases are a match to TRBD1. Germline-derived CDR1 and CDR2 are SGHTA and FQGNSA. The CDR3 is 18 amino acids. The trim removed 5 bases at V and 4 bases at J, leaving 13 bases unmatched. The CDR3 reads CASSMNQGAPSGANVLTF. The CDR3 DNA reads TGTGCCAGCAGCATGAACCAGGGGGCGCCCAGCGGGGCCAACGTCCTGACTTTC.

This clonotype showed up just a few times. The V and J genes are TRBV6-5 and TRBJ2-2; no definite D call. Germline V CDR1 and CDR2: MNHEY, SVGAGI. V shed 2 bases and J shed 5 bases, with 3 bases lying between them. The CDR3 runs to 12 residues. The DNA for the CDR3 is TGTGCCAGCAGTTACAAGACCGGGGAGCTGTTTTTT. It is translated as CASSYKTGELFF.

The sample holds many counts of this clonotype. The chain employs TRBV7-8 and TRBJ2-7; D gene uncertain. Trimming took off 0 bases at V and 0 bases at J, with 9 bases between the two ends. CDR3 size: 15 residues. In germline, CDR1 is SGHVS, CDR2 FQNEAQ. The CDR3: CASSLADKGSYEQYF. CDR3 nucleotide sequence: TGTGCCAGCAGCTTAGCGGATAAGGGCTCCTACGAGCAGTACTTC.

The sample holds many counts of this clonotype. V is TRBV6-4 and J is TRBJ2-1; tentatively, D is TRBD1 or TRBD2 (6 bases each). CDR1 and CDR2 from the germline V gene are MRHNA and SNTAGT. Trimming removed 3 bases from V and 2 bases from J, with 11 bases in between. This CDR3 is 15 amino acids long. CDR3 in DNA: TGTGCCAGCAGTGAAGAGGGGGGCCCCTACAATGAGCAGTTCTTC. The encoded protein is CASSEEGGPYNEQFF.

The sample holds a few counts of this clonotype. The chain uses TRBV4-1 and TRBJ2-1; 7 bases map to TRBD1. J was trimmed by 8 bases and V by 6 bases; bases with no gene match: 10. Germline assignment: CDR1 MGHRA and CDR2 YSYEKL. The CDR3 length is 14 residues. The CDR3 DNA sequence: TGCGCCAGCAGACCTTCCGGACAGGCCGATGAGCAGTTCTTC. It codes for CASRPSGQADEQFF.

The table lists this clonotype with a few counts. The V call is TRBV19, the J call TRBJ2-7; tentatively, D is TRBD1 or TRBD2 (5 bases each). The CDR3 is 12 residues long. Trimming left V 4 bases short and J 6 bases short, with 10 bases between. Germline V CDR1 and CDR2: LNHDA, SQIVND (reference sequence). In DNA, the CDR3 is TGTGCCAGTAGTAACGGGGCGAGCGAGCAGTACTTC. Translation: CASSNGASEQYF.

This clonotype occurred a few times. The CDR3 nucleotides are TGTGCCAGCAAGCACCTCCAGGGCAATGAGCAGTTCTTC. The encoded protein is CASKHLQGNEQFF. This rearrangement joins TRBV6-2 or TRBV6-3 to TRBJ2-1, with a possible D match to TRBD1 (5 bases). Germline loops: CDR1 MNHEY, CDR2 SVGEGT. The length of the CDR3 is 13 residues. Trimming pared 7 bases from V and 6 bases from J, leaving 13 bases between.

The chain couples TRBV4-1 to TRBJ1-4; D perhaps matches TRBD1 (6 bases). The germline V and J ends were trimmed by 3 bases and 3 bases, with 11 bases remaining between them. The CDR3 extends over 15 amino acids. Germline V gene data show CDR1 as MGHRA and CDR2 as YSYEKL. The CDR3 DNA follows: TGCGCCAGCAGCCACTGGGGGCAGTCTAATGAAAAACTGTTTTTT. Protein product: CASSHWGQSNEKLFF.

This clonotype was recorded a few times. J is TRBJ2-5 and V is TRBV6-2 or TRBV6-3; D unresolved. Per the germline V gene, CDR1 is MNHEY and CDR2 is SVGEGT. The CDR3 spans 15 residues. Trimming pared 2 bases from V and 0 bases from J, leaving 10 bases between. In DNA form, the CDR3 reads TGTGCCAGCAGTTACCCTATGGAGTACCAAGAGACCCAGTACTTC. Its protein product is CASSYPMEYQETQYF.

The gene calls are TRBV11-2 and TRBJ2-7; tentatively, D is TRBD2 (6 bases). Germline V gene lookup returns CDR1 SGHAT and CDR2 FQNNGV. The ends were cut back, 5 bases at V and 5 bases at J, with 16 bases in the middle. There are 14 residues in the CDR3. CDR3 protein: CASSDLAWEDEQYV. The CDR3 nucleotides are TGTGCCAGCAGCGACCTAGCGTGGGAGGACGAGCAGTACGTC.

This clonotype was counted ten times or more. V and J are TRBV7-9 and TRBJ2-1; D unclear. The germline CDR1 and CDR2 sequences are SEHNR and FQNEAQ (reference sequence). CDR3 length: 14 amino acids. V was clipped by 1 base and J by 9 bases, with 13 bases between them. CDR3 in DNA: TGTGCCAGCAGCTTAGTATTTGAGTGGAGTGAGCAGTTCTTC. This encodes CASSLVFEWSEQFF.